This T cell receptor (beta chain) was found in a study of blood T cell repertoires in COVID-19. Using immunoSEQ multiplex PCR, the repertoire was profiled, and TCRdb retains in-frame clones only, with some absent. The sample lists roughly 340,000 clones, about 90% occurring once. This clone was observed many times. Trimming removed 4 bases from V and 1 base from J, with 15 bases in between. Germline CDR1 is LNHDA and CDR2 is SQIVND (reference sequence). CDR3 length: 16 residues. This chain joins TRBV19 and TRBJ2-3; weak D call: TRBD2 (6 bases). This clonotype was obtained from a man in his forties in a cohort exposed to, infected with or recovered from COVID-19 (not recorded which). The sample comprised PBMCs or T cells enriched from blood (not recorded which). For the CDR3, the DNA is TGTGCCAGTAGTAATCGGGGGACCAGAGGCACAGATACGCAGTATTTT. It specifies CASSNRGTRGTDTQYF.